This T cell receptor (beta chain) was recovered during a study of graft-versus-host responses after intestinal transplantation. Across the study: Tacrolimus and steroids were given for 3 to 4 years to all recipients after anti-thymocyte globulin induction. General study points: GvH clones were identified in recipient marrow, with some first appearing in ileum or blood. Elevated graft-versus-host to host-versus-graft clonal ratios in allografts were recorded for patients with graft-donor T cell macrochimerism.

With regard to this clone: Its antigen is not known.

Sequencing used immunoSEQ multiplex PCR; TCRdb keeps in-frame clones, though not all of them. This table holds about 99,000 clones, around 93% found once. The length of the CDR3 is 15 residues. Germline-derived CDR1 and CDR2 are MGHRA and YSYEKL. With 1 base removed from V and 4 bases from J, the gap between germline ends came to 11 bases. The genes are TRBV4-1 and TRBJ1-3; D not resolved. This TCR came from a human donor who was the organ donor for an intestinal transplant. The sequencing used unstimulated CD8+ T cells sorted from spleen or lymph node cells, collected before transplant. Here the CDR3 DNA reads TGCGCCAGCAGCCAAGTATTAGTAGAGGGAAACACCATATATTTT. The encoded protein is CASSQVLVEGNTIYF.